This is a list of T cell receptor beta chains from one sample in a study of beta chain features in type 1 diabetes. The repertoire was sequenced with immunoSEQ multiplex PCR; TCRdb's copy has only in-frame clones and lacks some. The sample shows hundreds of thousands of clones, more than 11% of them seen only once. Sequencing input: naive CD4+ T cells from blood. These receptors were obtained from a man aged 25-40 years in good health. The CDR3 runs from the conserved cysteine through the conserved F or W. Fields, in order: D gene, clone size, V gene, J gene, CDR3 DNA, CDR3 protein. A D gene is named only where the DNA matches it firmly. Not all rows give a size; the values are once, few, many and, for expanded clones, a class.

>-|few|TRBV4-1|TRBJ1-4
TGCGCCAGCAGCCAAGCCGTAGTGGAAAAACTGTTTTTT
CASSQAVVEKLFF
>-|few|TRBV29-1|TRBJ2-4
TGCAGCCCCTCCCTCTCCCGGGGGTCACTAGCCAAAAACATTCAGTACTTC
CSPSLSRGSLAKNIQYF
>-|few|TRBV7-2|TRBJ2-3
TGTGCCAGCAGCTTAGGAGGGACCCGGGGGACCCTCACAGATACGCAGTATTTT
CASSLGGTRGTLTDTQYF
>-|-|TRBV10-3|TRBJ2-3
TGTGCCATCAGCCAGGATGAGAGTACGCAGTATTTT
CAISQDESTQYF
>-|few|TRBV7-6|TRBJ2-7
TGTGCCAGCAGCTTGACAGCGTACGAGCAGTACTTC
CASSLTAYEQYF
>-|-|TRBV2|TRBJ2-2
TGTGCCAGCAAAATAAACACCGGGGAGCTGTTTTTT
CASKINTGELFF
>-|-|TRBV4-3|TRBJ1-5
TGCGCCAGCAGCCAAGACTTGGGCGCGCCCCAGCATTTT
CASSQDLGAPQHF
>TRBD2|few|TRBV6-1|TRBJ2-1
TGTGCCACTTCGGGACTAGCGGGAGGGAAAAATGAGCAGTTCTTC
CATSGLAGGKNEQFF
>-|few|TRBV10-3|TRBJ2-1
TGTGCCATCAGTGCAGAAAATGAGCAGTTCTTC
CAISAENEQFF
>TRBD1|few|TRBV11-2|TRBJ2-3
TGTGCCAGCAGCGCCCGGGACAGGGGCACAGATACGCAGTATTTT
CASSARDRGTDTQYF
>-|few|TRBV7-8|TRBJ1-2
TGTGCCAGCAGCTTAGCGTCGCACAACTATGGCTACACCTTC
CASSLASHNYGYTF
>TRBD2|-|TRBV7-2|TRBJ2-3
TGTGCCAGCAGCAGCGTCGGACTAGCGGCCACAGATACGCAGTATTTT
CASSSVGLAATDTQYF
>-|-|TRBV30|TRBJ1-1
TGTGCCTGGAGTGAGACAGAAAGGTACACTGAAGCTTTCTTT
CAWSETERYTEAFF
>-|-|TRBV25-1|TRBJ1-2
TGTGCCAGCAGTGAGCCCGGCTCCAGGGGCTACTATGGCTACACCTTC
CASSEPGSRGYYGYTF
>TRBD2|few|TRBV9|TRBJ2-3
TGTGCCAGCAGCCTCGGGACTAGCGGCACAGATACGCAGTATTTT
CASSLGTSGTDTQYF
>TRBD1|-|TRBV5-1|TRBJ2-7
TGCGCCAGCAGCGGCCGGGACAGGGGTCTCTCGAACGAGCAGTACTTC
CASSGRDRGLSNEQYF
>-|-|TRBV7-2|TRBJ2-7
TGTGCCAGCAGCTTAGACCTCCGGGGGTCCTACGAGCAGTACTTC
CASSLDLRGSYEQYF
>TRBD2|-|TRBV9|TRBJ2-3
TGTGCCAGCAGCCCCACGGGTGGGAGGGCCAGCACAGATACGCAGTATTTT
CASSPTGGRASTDTQYF
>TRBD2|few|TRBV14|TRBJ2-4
TGTGCCAGCAGCTCCAGCGGGGGATCCCACATTCAGTACTTC
CASSSSGGSHIQYF
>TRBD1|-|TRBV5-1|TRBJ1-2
TGCGCCAGCAGCTTGGCCACAGGGGACGGTGGCTACACCTTC
CASSLATGDGGYTF
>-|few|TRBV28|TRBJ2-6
TGTGCCAGCAGAGAGCCATTTAAGGGCGGGCGCTCAGGTGGGGCCAACGTCCTGACTTTC
CASREPFKGGRSGGANVLTF
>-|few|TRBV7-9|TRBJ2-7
TGTGCCAGCAGCTCTGGGACTGAGCAGTACTTC
CASSSGTEQYF
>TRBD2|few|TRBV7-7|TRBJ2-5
TGTGCCAGCAGCTTCCCCGGGGGGGAGACCCAGTACTTC
CASSFPGGETQYF
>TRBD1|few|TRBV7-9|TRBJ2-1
TGTGCCAGCACCGATACAGGGGGAGGCTACAATGAGCAGTTCTTC
CASTDTGGGYNEQFF
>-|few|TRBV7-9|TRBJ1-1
TGTGCCAGCAGGTTTGACACTGAAGCTTTCTTT
CASRFDTEAFF
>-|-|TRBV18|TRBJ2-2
TGTGCCAGCTCACGAACCAGCGACAGTCCCGGGGAGCTGTTTTTT
CASSRTSDSPGELFF
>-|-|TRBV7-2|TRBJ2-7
TGTGCCAGCAGCTTAGTATCGAGGCGGAGCTCCTACGAGCAGTACTTC
CASSLVSRRSSYEQYF
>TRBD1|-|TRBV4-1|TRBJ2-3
TGCGCCAGCAGCCAGGATCCGGGACAGAGCACAGATACGCAGTATTTT
CASSQDPGQSTDTQYF
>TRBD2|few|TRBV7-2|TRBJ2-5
TGTGCCAGCTTCCTAAGCGGGGGTACGGAGACCCAGTACTTC
CASFLSGGTETQYF
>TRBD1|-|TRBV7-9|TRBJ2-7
TGTGCCAGCAGCTTAAGTGACAGGGCCTACGAGCAGTACTTC
CASSLSDRAYEQYF
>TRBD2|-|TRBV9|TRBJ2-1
TGTGCCAGCAGCCCACGACTAGCGGTGTCCTACAATGAGCAGTTCTTC
CASSPRLAVSYNEQFF
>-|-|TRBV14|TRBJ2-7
TGTGCCAGCAGCCAAGTGTTGGAGCAGTACTTC
CASSQVLEQYF
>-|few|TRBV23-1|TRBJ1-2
TGCGCCAGCAGTCAATCGCCCGGGTACTCTGGCTACACCTTC
CASSQSPGYSGYTF
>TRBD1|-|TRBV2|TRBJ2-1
TGTGCCAGCAGGAAATCCGGGACAGGGCCTAATGAGCAGTTCTTC
CASRKSGTGPNEQFF
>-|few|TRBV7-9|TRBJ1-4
TGTGCCAGCAGCTTAGATACGGGGCGCACTGAAAAACTGTTTTTT
CASSLDTGRTEKLFF
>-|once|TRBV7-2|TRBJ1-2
TGTGCCAGCAGCTTGTGGACAGTTAGCGCCTATGGCTACACCTTC
CASSLWTVSAYGYTF